The next 25 T cell receptor beta chains were all read from a single sample in a study of T cell responses to AZD1222 COVID-19 vaccine. Clones were sequenced by immunoSEQ multiplex PCR, and TCRdb holds only the in-frame ones, with some missing. The sample has 150,000 to 200,000 clones; around 93% are singletons. The specimen comprised peripheral blood, sampled on day 0 of AZD1222 vaccination. Receptors originate from an adult in good health.

The chain has TRBV2 and TRBJ1-6; D is unresolved. CDR3 length equals 17 residues. V lost 2 bases, J lost 0 bases, and 11 bases lay in between. Germline V gene lookup returns CDR1 SNHLY and CDR2 FYNNEI. This CDR3 reads CASSERRSYSYNSPLHF. DNA for the CDR3: TGTGCCAGCAGTGAAAGGAGGTCCTACTCCTATAATTCACCCCTCCACTTT.

The chain links TRBV4-1 to TRBJ2-1, with a possible D match to TRBD2 (5 bases). Trimming pared 5 bases from V and 10 bases from J, leaving 24 bases between. The CDR3 is 16 amino acids. Germline V gives CDR1 MGHRA, CDR2 YSYEKL. This CDR3 reads CASSARALKSSGEQFF. CDR3 coding DNA: TGCGCCAGCAGCGCGCGGGCGTTAAAATCGTCCGGAGAGCAGTTCTTC.

The rearrangement joins TRBV28 to TRBJ1-4; D is undetermined. V was pared by 8 bases and J by 7 bases, with 20 bases between. Germline CDR1 reads MDHEN; CDR2 reads SYDVKM. The CDR3 has 15 residues. CDR3 amino acids: CASGGSVNWGEKLFF. In nucleotides, the CDR3 is TGTGCCAGCGGAGGGTCGGTAAACTGGGGTGAAAAACTGTTTTTT.

The gene calls are TRBV19 and TRBJ1-4, with D possibly being TRBD1 (5 bases). CDR1 LNHDA and CDR2 SQIVND come from the germline V gene (reference sequence). The CDR3 has 16 amino acids. V dropped 3 bases and J dropped 0 bases, with 11 bases sitting between them. The CDR3 sequence: CASSILGDATNEKLFF. The CDR3 DNA reads as TGTGCCAGTAGTATCTTAGGGGACGCAACTAATGAAAAACTGTTTTTT.

CDR3 nucleotides: TGTGCCAGCAGCCCCAGGACAGGCGGCGCTTTCTTT. This gives the protein CASSPRTGGAFF. This sequence joins TRBV5-5 and TRBJ1-1; 7 bases are a match to TRBD1. The germline CDR1 and CDR2 sequences are SGHKS and YYEKEE (reference sequence). The length of the CDR3 is 12 residues. V shed 4 bases and J 11 bases; nucleotides not matched to a gene: 8.

The chain links TRBV6-5 to TRBJ1-2; D is ambiguous. The CDR3 has 14 amino acids. Trimming shortened V by 7 bases and J by 0 bases, and 12 bases separated the two germline ends. Germline V gene sequence: CDR1 MNHEY, CDR2 SVGAGI. CDR3 amino acids: CASTYSAANYGYTF. The CDR3 coding sequence is TGTGCCAGCACATACAGCGCGGCTAACTATGGCTACACCTTC.

The chain is built from TRBV30 and TRBJ1-6, with 7 bases that match TRBD1. The CDR3 consists of 13 residues. CDR1 and CDR2 from the germline V gene are GTSNPN and SVGIG (reference sequence). V gave up 5 bases and J gave up 5 bases; unmatched junction bases: 3. The CDR3, as DNA: TGTGCCTGGGTTGGGACAGATAATTCACCCCTCCACTTT. It translates to CAWVGTDNSPLHF.

V is TRBV5-1 and J is TRBJ2-7; D is perhaps TRBD1 (6 bases). Trimming took off 7 bases at V and 0 bases at J, with 11 bases between the two ends. CDR3 size: 13 residues. Germline loops: CDR1 SGHRS, CDR2 YFSETQ. This CDR3 is CASSSTGSYEQYF. CDR3 sequence (DNA): TGCGCCAGCTCTTCGACAGGCTCCTACGAGCAGTACTTC.

This clone was observed once. V gene TRBV12-3 or TRBV12-4 combines with J gene TRBJ2-1; no reliable D call. V lost 5 bases and J lost 10, with 12 bases in between. The CDR3 consists of 12 residues. Written as DNA, the CDR3 is TGTGCCAGCAGTCCCTCCCTCATCGAGCAGTTCTTC. It specifies CASSPSLIEQFF.

CDR3 amino acids: CASSHLGPRANYGYTF. Here the CDR3 DNA reads TGTGCCAGCAGCCACCTGGGACCTCGGGCTAACTATGGCTACACCTTC. This chain links TRBV14 with TRBJ1-2; D possibly corresponds to TRBD1 (5 bases). Trimming shortened V by 3 bases and J by 0 bases, and 14 bases separated the two germline ends. The CDR3 has 16 residues. Germline assignment: CDR1 SGHDN and CDR2 FVKESK.

The chain recombines TRBV10-2 with TRBJ1-2; D is perhaps TRBD1 (6 bases). V lost 0 bases to trimming and J lost 7 bases, with 15 bases between them. The CDR3 extends over 15 amino acids. The germline V gene has CDR1 WSHSY and CDR2 SAAADI. CDR3 region: CASSESIGGAAGYTF. In nucleotides, the CDR3 is TGCGCCAGCAGTGAGTCGATTGGGGGGGCGGCTGGCTACACCTTC.

This sequence joins TRBV7-2 and TRBJ2-1, with D tentatively TRBD1 (5 bases). The CDR3 has 13 residues. CDR1 and CDR2 from the germline V gene are SGHTA and FQGNSA. The V end lost 5 bases, the J end lost 5 bases, and 10 bases lay between the germline ends. The CDR3, as DNA: TGTGCCAGCAGCCAGGGTCGGGACAATGAGCAGTTCTTC. Its protein product is CASSQGRDNEQFF.

The DNA of the CDR3 is TGTGCCAGCTTCCGGCGGGGTCTCTATAATTCACCCCTCCACTTT. This encodes CASFRRGLYNSPLHF. This chain joins TRBV5-8 and TRBJ1-6; D not resolved. Looked up from germline, CDR1 is SGHTS and CDR2 is YDEGEE. The CDR3 has 15 residues. V was cut by 7 bases and J by 3 bases, with 14 bases left in between.

This chain joins TRBV19 and TRBJ2-7; 9 bases match TRBD1. CDR1 is LNHDA, CDR2 SQIVND, per germline (reference sequence). This CDR3 region has 12 residues. V dropped 5 bases and J dropped 6; count of bases not matched to a gene: 2. The CDR3 sequence: CASSSQGAEQYF. The CDR3 DNA follows: TGTGCCAGTAGTTCACAGGGGGCCGAGCAGTACTTC. The variable domain in full, with the rest retrieved from reference TRBV19 and TRBJ2-7, is DGGITQSPKYLFRKEGQNVTLSCEQNLNHDAMYWYRQDPGQGLRLIYYSQIVNDFQKGDIAEGYSVSREKKESFPLTVTSAQKNPTAFYLCASSSQGAEQYFGPGTRLTVT.

V is TRBV13 and J is TRBJ2-3; tentatively, D is TRBD1 (5 bases). The CDR3 is made up of 15 amino acids. Trimming took 1 base from V and 1 from J, leaving 9 bases between them. Germline V lookup: CDR1 PRHDT, CDR2 FYEKMQ (reference sequence). CDR3 coding DNA: TGTGCCAGCAGCTTAGCAGGGCAGCGCACAGATACGCAGTATTTT. This translates into CASSLAGQRTDTQYF.

This chain links TRBV3-1 (or the pseudogene TRBV3-2) with TRBJ2-3; D gene unclear. This CDR3 has 13 amino acids. V was shortened by 4 bases and J by 4 bases, with 9 bases between the two germline ends. Per germline, CDR1 LGHDT and CDR2 YNNKEL (reference sequence). The CDR3 region has the DNA TGTGCCAGCAGCCCCGCGATCCCAGATACGCAGTATTTT. Translated: CASSPAIPDTQYF.

The chain has TRBV27 and TRBJ1-5, with 7 bases fitting TRBD1. J gave up 12 bases and V 6 bases, and 17 bases lay outside the gene matches. CDR1 is MNHEY, CDR2 SMNVEV, per germline (reference sequence). CDR3 size: 15 residues. The CDR3 coding sequence is TGTGCCAGCAGCGTCACAGGGGATCAGCTCAATTACCAGCATTTT. Translated: CASSVTGDQLNYQHF.

The chain joins TRBV27 to TRBJ1-5, with TRBD1 matching 8 bases. The CDR3 is made up of 16 amino acids. The ends lost 6 bases at V and 4 bases at J; junction bases unmatched: 11. CDR1 and CDR2 (germline): MNHEY, SMNVEV (reference sequence). The CDR3 DNA reads TGTGCCAGCAGATACTCCGGGACAGGTGGAAATCAGCCCCAGCATTTT. It encodes CASRYSGTGGNQPQHF.

In DNA, the CDR3 is TGTGCCAGCAGTTCAGGGAGCTCCTATAATTCACCCCTCCACTTT. Translated: CASSSGSSYNSPLHF. The V and J genes are TRBV2 and TRBJ1-6; D is perhaps TRBD1 (5 bases). Germline-derived CDR1 and CDR2 are SNHLY and FYNNEI. Trimming shortened V by 5 bases and J by 0 bases, and 8 bases separated the two germline ends. The CDR3 sequence is 15 residues long.

The chain couples TRBV13 to TRBJ2-5; 8 bases agree with TRBD2. Unmatched junction bases numbered 7, after V lost 3 bases and J lost 4 bases. Germline loops: CDR1 PRHDT, CDR2 FYEKMQ (reference sequence). CDR3 length equals 15 residues. CDR3 sequence reads: CASSFGGLDGETQYF. The DNA of the CDR3 is TGTGCCAGCAGCTTCGGGGGACTAGATGGAGAGACCCAGTACTTC.

The V gene is TRBV13, the J gene TRBJ2-7; D is undetermined. This CDR3 spans 16 amino acids. The germline V gene has CDR1 PRHDT and CDR2 FYEKMQ (reference sequence). Trimming removed 2 bases at V and 1 base at J, with 15 bases between. CDR3 loop: CASSLPVPGGSYEQYF. The CDR3 DNA reads as TGTGCCAGCAGCTTACCCGTCCCGGGTGGGTCCTACGAGCAGTACTTC.

This rearrangement joins TRBV7-2 to TRBJ2-5; 7 bases are a match to TRBD2. V was clipped by 5 bases and J by 5 bases; unmatched bases: 8. This CDR3 is built from 14 residues. CDR1 is SGHTA, CDR2 FQGNSA, per germline. The CDR3 region has the DNA TGTGCCAGCAGCACCCAAGCGGGGAAGGAGACCCAGTACTTC. Its protein product is CASSTQAGKETQYF. The full variable domain, in which reference TRBV7-2 and TRBJ2-5 provide the parts outside the CDR3, is GAGVSQSPSNKVTEKGKDVELRCDPISGHTALYWYRQSLGQGLEFLIYFQGNSAPDKSGLPSDRFSAERTGGSVSTLTIQRTQQEDSAVYLCASSTQAGKETQYFGPGTRLLVL.

This rearrangement joins TRBV7-9 to TRBJ2-2; D might be TRBD2 (6 bases). Germline V lookup: CDR1 SEHNR, CDR2 FQNEAQ (reference sequence). V was pared by 5 bases and J by 7 bases, with 14 bases between. This CDR3 comprises 14 residues. CDR3 in amino acids: CASSEAPSDGELFF. As DNA, the CDR3 is TGTGCCAGCAGCGAAGCCCCTAGCGACGGGGAGCTGTTTTTT. Drawing the rest from reference TRBV7-9 and TRBJ2-2, the complete variable domain is DTGVSQNPRHKITKRGQNVTFRCDPISEHNRLYWYRQTLGQGPEFLTYFQNEAQLEKSRLLSDRFSAERPKGSFSTLEIQRTEQGDSAMYLCASSEAPSDGELFFGEGSRLTVL.

This sequence joins TRBV10-3 and TRBJ1-1; the D gene is possibly TRBD1 (5 bases). Germline loops: CDR1 ENHRY, CDR2 SYGVKD. Trimming cost V 6 bases and J 1 base, with 15 bases left between them. The CDR3 has 15 residues. The CDR3 sequence: CAIRTVHAPNTEAFF. For the CDR3, the DNA is TGTGCCATCAGGACAGTACACGCGCCGAACACTGAAGCTTTCTTT.

The chain uses TRBV5-1 and TRBJ2-3; D is undetermined. V was shortened by 3 bases and J by 2 bases, with 4 bases between the two germline ends. In germline, CDR1 is SGHRS, CDR2 YFSETQ. This CDR3 has 12 residues. In DNA, the CDR3 is TGCGCCAGCAGCTACGCCACAGATACGCAGTATTTT. Its translation: CASSYATDTQYF.